Here is one T cell receptor (beta chain) with its context. The antigen it recognizes is unknown. Base qualities were left out, and no much larger clone turns up one base away. The CDR3 regions of human TCRbeta chains were analyzed by immunosequencing. Per the authors' processing: Repertoire TCRs were matched against a reference library of SARS-CoV-2-specific TCRs generated with the MIRA antigen-specificity platform. Breadth was defined as the fraction of unique TCRs that were SARS-CoV-2-associated, and depth was defined as the fraction of total T cells that were SARS-CoV-2-associated. Using the MIRA data, every spike-specific TCR was mapped to the spike region that the TCR reacted to and assigned to either a CD4 or a CD8 class. Log10-transformed breadth and depth values were compared by one-way ANOVA with Sidak's multiple comparisons tests. The immuneACCESS repertoire file appears here via TCRdb, limited to in-frame rearrangements. These files lack a portion of the clones; in checked studies, under half of the deficit traces to unresolved V genes, and the cause of the others is not known. Clone size and V and J calls were adopted from that table, with D and trimming inferred from the DNA. This sample is represented by approximately 100,000 clones; around 90% of them were singletons. The ten largest clones represent less than 8% of the sample.

The CDR3, cysteine through phenylalanine, is 11 amino acids long. Just the 33-base CDR3 DNA is kept, in frame starting at base 1. The trim is 10 bases for V and 4 bases for J, with a gap of 10 bases between the germline ends. This sample is part of a study of T cell responses to AZD1222 COVID-19 vaccine (dated by TCRdb to 2020 to 2022). Regarding the complete study: AZD1222 recipients given second doses at about 4 weeks or at about 12 weeks were pooled, since spike-specific TCR depth and breadth were not found to differ between the two schedules. TCR sequencing covered some 250 trial participants: 200 to 210 given two doses of AZD1222 and around 25 given two doses of MenACWY control vaccine. Enrollment into the trials was organized by age into subgroups of 18-55, 56-69 and 70-plus years, and those subgroups contained roughly 140, 27 and 60 TCR-sequenced participants, respectively.

What the time point label conveys for this sample: baseline before first vaccination. Samples from vaccinated people were obtained from the UK trials COV001 and COV002, which included a single-blind randomized controlled phase 2/3 trial of AZD1222 (ChAdOx1 nCoV-19) in healthy adults. For TCRbeta chain sequencing, PBMC samples were collected from trial participants at day 0 and at day 28 after the second dose. Here is what the overall study found, with its caveats: In the small 56-69-year group, the increase in depth fell short of significance, most likely because of low power. Conclusions about previously exposed vaccinees are limited, since just five to seven AZD1222 recipients were seropositive for SARS-CoV-2 at baseline. Participants were mostly white British, with more females than males. The authors suggested clonal diversity may have been underestimated. Reportedly, close to half of the unique spike-specific TCRs recognized epitopes lying outside the regions that are mutated in the B.1.351 and B.1.1.7 variants. The whole spike protein was spanned by vaccine-associated CD4 TCRs, and dominant responses were seen in regions 160-218 and 743-854. No day 14 peak-response samples were available, so repertoires were characterized only after the peak T cell response. A significant rise in spike-specific TCR breadth and depth was observed after two AZD1222 doses relative to day 0 and relative to MenACWY recipients.

Specimen: peripheral blood, collected on day 0 of AZD1222 vaccination. This chain is built from TRBV12-3 or TRBV12-4 and TRBJ1-1; the D gene cannot be named for sure. The receptor comes from an adult in good health. The CDR3 loop reads CATTLRTEAFF. The DNA sequence is given as TGTGCCACCACCCTGCGCACTGAAGCTTTCTTT.